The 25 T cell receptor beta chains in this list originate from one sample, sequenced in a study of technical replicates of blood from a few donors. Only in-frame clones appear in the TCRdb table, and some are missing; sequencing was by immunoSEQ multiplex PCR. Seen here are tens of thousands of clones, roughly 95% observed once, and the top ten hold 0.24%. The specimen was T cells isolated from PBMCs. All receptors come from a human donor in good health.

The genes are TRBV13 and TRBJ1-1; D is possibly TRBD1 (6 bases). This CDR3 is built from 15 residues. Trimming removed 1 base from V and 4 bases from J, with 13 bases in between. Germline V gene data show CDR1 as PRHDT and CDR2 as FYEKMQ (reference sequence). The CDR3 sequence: CASSLAQGLRTEAFF. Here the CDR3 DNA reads TGTGCCAGCAGCTTAGCTCAGGGGCTGCGCACTGAAGCTTTCTTT.

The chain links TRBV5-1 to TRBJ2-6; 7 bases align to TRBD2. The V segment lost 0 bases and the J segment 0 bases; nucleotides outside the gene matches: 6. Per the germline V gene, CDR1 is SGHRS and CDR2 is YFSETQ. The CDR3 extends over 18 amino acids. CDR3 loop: CASSLDSASGSGANVLTF. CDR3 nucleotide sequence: TGCGCCAGCAGCTTGGATTCGGCTAGCGGCTCTGGGGCCAACGTCCTGACTTTC.

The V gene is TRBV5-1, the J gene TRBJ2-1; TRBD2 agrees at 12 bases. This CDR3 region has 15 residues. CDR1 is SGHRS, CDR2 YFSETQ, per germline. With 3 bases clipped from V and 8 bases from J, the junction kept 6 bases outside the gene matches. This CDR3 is CASSSTSGRFDEQFF. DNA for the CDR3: TGCGCCAGCAGCTCGACTAGCGGGAGATTCGATGAGCAGTTCTTC.

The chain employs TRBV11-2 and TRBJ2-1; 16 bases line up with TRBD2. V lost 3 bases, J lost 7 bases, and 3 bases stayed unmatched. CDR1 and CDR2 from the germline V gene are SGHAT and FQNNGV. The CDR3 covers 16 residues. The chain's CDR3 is CASSLGLAGGLNEQFF. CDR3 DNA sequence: TGTGCCAGCAGCTTGGGACTAGCGGGGGGGCTTAATGAGCAGTTCTTC.

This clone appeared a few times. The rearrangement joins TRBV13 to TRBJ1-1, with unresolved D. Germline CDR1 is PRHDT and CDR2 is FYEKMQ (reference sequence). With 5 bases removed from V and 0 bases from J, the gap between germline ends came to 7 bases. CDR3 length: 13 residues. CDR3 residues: CASSPLMNTEAFF. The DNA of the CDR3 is TGTGCCAGCAGCCCCTTAATGAACACTGAAGCTTTCTTT.

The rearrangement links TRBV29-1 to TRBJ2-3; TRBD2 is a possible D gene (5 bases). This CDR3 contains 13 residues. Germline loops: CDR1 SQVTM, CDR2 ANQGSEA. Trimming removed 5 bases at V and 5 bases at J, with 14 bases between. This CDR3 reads CSVQTGVEDTQYF. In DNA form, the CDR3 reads TGCAGCGTTCAAACCGGGGTTGAAGATACGCAGTATTTT.

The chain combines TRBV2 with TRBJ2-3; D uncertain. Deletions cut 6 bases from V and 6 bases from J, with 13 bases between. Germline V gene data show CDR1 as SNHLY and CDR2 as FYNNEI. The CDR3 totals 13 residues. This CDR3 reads CASRPLDSDTQYF. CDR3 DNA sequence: TGTGCCAGCAGACCCCTCGATAGTGATACGCAGTATTTT.

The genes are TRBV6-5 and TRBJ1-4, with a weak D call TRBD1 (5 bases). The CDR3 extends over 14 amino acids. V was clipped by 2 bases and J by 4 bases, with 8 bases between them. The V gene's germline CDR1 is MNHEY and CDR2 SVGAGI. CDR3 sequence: CASSYGGSNEKLFF. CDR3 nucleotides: TGTGCCAGCAGTTACGGGGGGAGTAATGAAAAACTGTTTTTT.

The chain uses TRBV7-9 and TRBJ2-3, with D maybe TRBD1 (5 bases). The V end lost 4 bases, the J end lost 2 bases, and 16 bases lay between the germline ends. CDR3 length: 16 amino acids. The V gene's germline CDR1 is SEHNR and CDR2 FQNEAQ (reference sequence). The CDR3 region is CASSSIFRTNTDTQYF. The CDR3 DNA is TGTGCCAGCAGCTCAATATTTAGGACAAACACAGATACGCAGTATTTT. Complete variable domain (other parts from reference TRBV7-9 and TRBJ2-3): DTGVSQNPRHKITKRGQNVTFRCDPISEHNRLYWYRQTLGQGPEFLTYFQNEAQLEKSRLLSDRFSAERPKGSFSTLEIQRTEQGDSAMYLCASSSIFRTNTDTQYFGPGTRLTVL.

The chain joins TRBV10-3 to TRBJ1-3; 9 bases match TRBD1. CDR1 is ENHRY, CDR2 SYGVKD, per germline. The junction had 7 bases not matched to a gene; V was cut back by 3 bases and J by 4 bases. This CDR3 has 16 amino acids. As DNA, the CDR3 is TGTGCCATCAGTGAACCGACAGGGGGGGACGGAAACACCATATATTTT. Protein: CAISEPTGGDGNTIYF.

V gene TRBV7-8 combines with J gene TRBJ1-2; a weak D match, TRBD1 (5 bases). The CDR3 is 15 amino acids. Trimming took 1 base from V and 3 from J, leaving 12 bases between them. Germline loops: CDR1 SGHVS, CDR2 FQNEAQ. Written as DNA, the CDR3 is TGTGCCAGCAGCTTAGAACCAGCCAGGGACTATGGCTACACCTTC. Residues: CASSLEPARDYGYTF.

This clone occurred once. CDR3 DNA sequence: TGCGCCAGCAGACGACAGGGACCCCAAGAGACCCAGTACTTC. This sequence encodes CASRRQGPQETQYF. V and J are TRBV4-1 and TRBJ2-5; 7 nucleotides agree with TRBD1. This CDR3 has 14 residues. V was clipped by 6 bases and J by 1 base; unmatched bases: 5. CDR1 is MGHRA, CDR2 YSYEKL, per germline.

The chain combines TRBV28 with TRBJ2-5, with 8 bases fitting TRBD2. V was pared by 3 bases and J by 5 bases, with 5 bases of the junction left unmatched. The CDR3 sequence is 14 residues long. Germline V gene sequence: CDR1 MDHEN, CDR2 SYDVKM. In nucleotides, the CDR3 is TGTGCCAGCAGTTTGCGGGGGGTACGGGAGACCCAGTACTTC. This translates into CASSLRGVRETQYF.

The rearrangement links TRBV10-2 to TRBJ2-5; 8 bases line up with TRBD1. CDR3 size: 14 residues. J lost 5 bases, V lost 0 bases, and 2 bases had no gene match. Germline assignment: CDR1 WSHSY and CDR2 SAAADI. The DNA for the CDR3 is TGCGCCAGCAGTGAGTCATGGACAGGGGAGACCCAGTACTTC. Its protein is CASSESWTGETQYF.

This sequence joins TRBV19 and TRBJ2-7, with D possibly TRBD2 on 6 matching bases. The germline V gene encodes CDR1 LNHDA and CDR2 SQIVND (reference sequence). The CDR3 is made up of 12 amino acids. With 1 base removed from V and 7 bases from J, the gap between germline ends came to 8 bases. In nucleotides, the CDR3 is TGTGCCAGTAGTATAGGTGGGGGGGAGCAGTACTTC. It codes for CASSIGGGEQYF.

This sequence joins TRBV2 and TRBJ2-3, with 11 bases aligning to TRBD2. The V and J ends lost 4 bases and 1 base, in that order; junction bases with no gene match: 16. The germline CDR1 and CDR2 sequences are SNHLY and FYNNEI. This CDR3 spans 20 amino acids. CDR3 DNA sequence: TGTGCCAGCAGTGGGGGAGCCCCCGGGGGACTAGCGGCTCGCACAGATACGCAGTATTTT. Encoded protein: CASSGGAPGGLAARTDTQYF. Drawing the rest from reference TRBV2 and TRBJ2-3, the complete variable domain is EPEVTQTPSHQVTQMGQEVILRCVPISNHLYFYWYRQILGQKVEFLVSFYNNEISEKSEIFDDQFSVERPDGSNFTLKIRSTKLEDSAMYFCASSGGAPGGLAARTDTQYFGPGTRLTVL.

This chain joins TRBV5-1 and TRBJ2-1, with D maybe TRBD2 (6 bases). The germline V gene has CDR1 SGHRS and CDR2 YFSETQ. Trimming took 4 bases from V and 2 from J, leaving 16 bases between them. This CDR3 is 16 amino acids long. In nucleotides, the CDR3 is TGCGCCAGCAGCCGGGGGTCCACTGGTACCTACAATGAGCAGTTCTTC. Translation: CASSRGSTGTYNEQFF. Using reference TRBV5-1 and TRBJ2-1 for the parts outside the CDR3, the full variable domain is KAGVTQTPRYLIKTRGQQVTLSCSPISGHRSVSWYQQTPGQGLQFLFEYFSETQRNKGNFPGRFSGRQFSNSRSEMNVSTLELGDSALYLCASSRGSTGTYNEQFFGPGTRLTVL.

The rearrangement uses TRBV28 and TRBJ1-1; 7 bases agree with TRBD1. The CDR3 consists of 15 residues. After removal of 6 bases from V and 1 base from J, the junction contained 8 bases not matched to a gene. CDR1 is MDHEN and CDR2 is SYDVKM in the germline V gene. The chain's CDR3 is CASRLPRQGNTEAFF. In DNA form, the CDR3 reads TGTGCCAGCAGACTCCCGAGACAGGGGAACACTGAAGCTTTCTTT. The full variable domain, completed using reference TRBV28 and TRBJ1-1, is DVKVTQSSRYLVKRTGEKVFLECVQDMDHENMFWYRQDPGLGLRLIYFSYDVKMKEKGDIPEGYSVSREKKERFSLILESASTNQTSMYLCASRLPRQGNTEAFFGQGTRLTVV.

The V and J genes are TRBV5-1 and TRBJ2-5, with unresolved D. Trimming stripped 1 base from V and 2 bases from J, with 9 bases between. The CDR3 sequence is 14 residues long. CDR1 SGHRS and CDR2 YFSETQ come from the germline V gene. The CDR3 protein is CASSLMSPQETQYF. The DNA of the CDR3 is TGCGCCAGCAGCTTGATGTCCCCACAAGAGACCCAGTACTTC.

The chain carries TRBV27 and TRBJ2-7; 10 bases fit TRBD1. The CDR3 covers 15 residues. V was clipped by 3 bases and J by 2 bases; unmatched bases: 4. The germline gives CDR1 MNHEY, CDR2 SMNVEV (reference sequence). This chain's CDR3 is CASSLGQGRTYEQYF. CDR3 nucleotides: TGTGCCAGCAGTTTGGGACAGGGGAGGACCTACGAGCAGTACTTC.

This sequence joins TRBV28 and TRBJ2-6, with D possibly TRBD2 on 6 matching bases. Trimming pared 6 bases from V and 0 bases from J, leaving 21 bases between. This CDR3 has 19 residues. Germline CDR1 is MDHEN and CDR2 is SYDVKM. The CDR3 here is CASSQRLGLISSGANVLTF. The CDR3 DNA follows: TGTGCCAGCAGCCAACGGCTGGGACTGATTAGCTCTGGGGCCAACGTCCTGACTTTC.

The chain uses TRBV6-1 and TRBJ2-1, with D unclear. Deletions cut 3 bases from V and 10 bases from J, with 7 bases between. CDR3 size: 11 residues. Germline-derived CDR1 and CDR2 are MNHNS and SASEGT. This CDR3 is CASSDDGEQFF. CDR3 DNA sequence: TGTGCCAGCAGTGACGACGGGGAGCAGTTCTTC.

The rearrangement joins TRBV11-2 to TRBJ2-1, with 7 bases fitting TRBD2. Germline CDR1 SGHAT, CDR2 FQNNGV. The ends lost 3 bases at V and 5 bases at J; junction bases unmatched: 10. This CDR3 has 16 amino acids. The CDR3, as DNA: TGTGCCAGCAGCTTCGGCCGGAGCGGGGCTAACAATGAGCAGTTCTTC. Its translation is CASSFGRSGANNEQFF.

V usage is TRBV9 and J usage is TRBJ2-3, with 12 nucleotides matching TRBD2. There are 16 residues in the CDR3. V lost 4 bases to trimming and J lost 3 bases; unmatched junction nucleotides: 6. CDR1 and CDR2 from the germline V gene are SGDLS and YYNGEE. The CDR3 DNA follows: TGTGCCAGCAGCATCCTAGGACTAGCGGGAACAGATACGCAGTATTTT. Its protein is CASSILGLAGTDTQYF.

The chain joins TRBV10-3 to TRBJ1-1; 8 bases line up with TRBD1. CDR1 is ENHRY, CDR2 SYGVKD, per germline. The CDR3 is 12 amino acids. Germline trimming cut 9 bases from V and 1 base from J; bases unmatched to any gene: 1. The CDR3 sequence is CAMGQENTEAFF. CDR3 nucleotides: TGTGCCATGGGACAGGAGAACACTGAAGCTTTCTTT.